The sequence of this T cell receptor (beta chain) was determined in a study of T cell changes during pregnancy in multiple sclerosis. Germline CDR1 is LGHNA and CDR2 is YSLEER. CDR3 length: 15 residues. V was shortened by 1 base and J by 1 base, with 5 bases between the two germline ends. The method was immunoSEQ multiplex PCR; TCRdb's version includes in-frame clones alone and lacks a portion of them. The repertoire includes 33,000 or so clones, 70% to 90% of them detected once, and about 7% sits in the top ten. The sample in question was CD8+ T cells from peripheral blood mononuclear cells, obtained in the second trimester of pregnancy. This receptor was identified in a female donor with multiple sclerosis, enrolled in a pregnancy study. J is TRBJ2-6 and V is TRBV4-3; D is unresolved. DNA for the CDR3: TGCGCCAGCAGCCAAGTACGGTCTGGGGCCAACGTCCTGACTTTC. It translates to CASSQVRSGANVLTF.